A single TCR beta chain is shown here with its context. Its antigen is unknown. 5' RACE with UMI labels generated the TRB cDNA libraries. From its re-call of the 5' RACE reads, TCRdb lists each CDR3 protein once, without DNA. The sample's table shows roughly 130,000 distinct CDR3 sequences. The sample originates from a study of CXCR3-negative and CXCR3-positive naive CD8 T cells. Study as a whole: There were some 150 million TRB reads altogether, and each library had about 1.5 +/- 0.3 million of them.

The study's findings and limits: Naive CXCR3-positive cells had TRB CDR3s more hydrophobic than those of CXCR3-negative naive cells.

CDR3 length: 13 residues. Germline CDR1 reads SEHNR; CDR2 reads FQNEAQ (reference sequence). The sample comprised naive CXCR3+ CD8+ T cells from blood. Subset defined: CD45RO-CCR7+CD27+CD95- naive CD8+ T cells expressing CXCR3 (TNR3+). This sequence originates from a human donor in good health. Some clones in this sample may be carry-over from other donors' samples. The rearrangement links TRBV7-9 to TRBJ2-7. The CDR3 loop is CASTQFGSYEQYF.